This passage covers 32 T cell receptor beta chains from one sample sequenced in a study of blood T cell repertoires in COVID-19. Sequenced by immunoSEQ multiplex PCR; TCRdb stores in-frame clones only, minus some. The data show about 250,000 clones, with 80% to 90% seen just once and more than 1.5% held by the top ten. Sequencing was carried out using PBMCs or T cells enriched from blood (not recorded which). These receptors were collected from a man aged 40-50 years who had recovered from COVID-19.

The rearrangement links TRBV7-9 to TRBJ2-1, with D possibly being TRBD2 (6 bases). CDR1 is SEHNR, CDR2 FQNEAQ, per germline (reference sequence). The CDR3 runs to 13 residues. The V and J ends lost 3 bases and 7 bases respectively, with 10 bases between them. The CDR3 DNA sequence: TGTGCCAGCAGCTTTTCGGGGAGGAATGAGCAGTTCTTC. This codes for CASSFSGRNEQFF.

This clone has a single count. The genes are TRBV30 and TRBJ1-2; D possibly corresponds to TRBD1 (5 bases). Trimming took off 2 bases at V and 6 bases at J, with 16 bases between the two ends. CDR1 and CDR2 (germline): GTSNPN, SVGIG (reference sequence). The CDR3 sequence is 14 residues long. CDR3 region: CAWSLTRQSHGYTF. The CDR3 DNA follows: TGTGCCTGGAGTTTGACTCGACAGTCACATGGCTACACCTTC.

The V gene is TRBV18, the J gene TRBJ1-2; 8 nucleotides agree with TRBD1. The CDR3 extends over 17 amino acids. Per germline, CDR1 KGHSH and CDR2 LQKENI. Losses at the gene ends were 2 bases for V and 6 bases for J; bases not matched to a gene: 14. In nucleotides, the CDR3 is TGTGCCAGCTCACCATTGGACAGGGAAGGGGGTAGCGATGGCTACACCTTC. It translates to CASSPLDREGGSDGYTF.

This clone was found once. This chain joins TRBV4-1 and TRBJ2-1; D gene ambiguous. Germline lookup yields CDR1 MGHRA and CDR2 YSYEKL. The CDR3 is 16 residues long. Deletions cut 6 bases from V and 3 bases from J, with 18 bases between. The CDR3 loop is CASRPTSSVNYNEQFF. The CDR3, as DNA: TGCGCCAGCAGACCAACCTCCAGCGTAAACTACAATGAGCAGTTCTTC.

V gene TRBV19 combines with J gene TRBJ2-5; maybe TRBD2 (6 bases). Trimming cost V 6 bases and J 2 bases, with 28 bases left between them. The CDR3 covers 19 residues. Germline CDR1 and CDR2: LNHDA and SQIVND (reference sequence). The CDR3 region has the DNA TGTGCCAGTAGCCCGTTCCGGGGGTTTGTGAGGGAGAGGCAAGAGACCCAGTACTTC. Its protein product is CASSPFRGFVRERQETQYF.

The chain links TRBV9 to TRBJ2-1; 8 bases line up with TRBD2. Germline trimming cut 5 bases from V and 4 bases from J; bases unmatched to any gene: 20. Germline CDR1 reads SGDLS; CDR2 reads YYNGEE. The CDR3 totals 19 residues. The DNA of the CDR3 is TGTGCCAGCAGTGGCTCTCAATTAGAAGAGCGGGGGAGTTACAATGAGCAGTTCTTC. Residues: CASSGSQLEERGSYNEQFF.

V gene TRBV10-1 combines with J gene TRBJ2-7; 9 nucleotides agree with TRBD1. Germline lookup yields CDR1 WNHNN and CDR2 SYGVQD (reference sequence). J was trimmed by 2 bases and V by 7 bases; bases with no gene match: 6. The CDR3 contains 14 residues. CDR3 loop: CASTDRGIPYEQYF. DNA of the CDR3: TGCGCCAGCACCGACAGGGGGATCCCCTACGAGCAGTACTTC.

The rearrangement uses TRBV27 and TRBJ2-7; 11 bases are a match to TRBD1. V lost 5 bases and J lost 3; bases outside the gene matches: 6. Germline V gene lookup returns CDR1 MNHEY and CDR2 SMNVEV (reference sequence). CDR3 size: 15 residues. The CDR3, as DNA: TGTGCCAGCAGTCCCGGGACAGGGGGAAACTACGAGCAGTACTTC. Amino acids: CASSPGTGGNYEQYF.

CDR3 sequence: CASSDPQRVAKADTQYF. DNA for the CDR3: TGTGCCAGCAGCGACCCACAGAGGGTAGCGAAGGCAGATACGCAGTATTTT. V gene TRBV9 combines with J gene TRBJ2-3; tentative D call: TRBD2 (5 bases). Germline CDR1 and CDR2: SGDLS and YYNGEE. The germline V and J ends were trimmed by 3 bases and 4 bases, with 21 bases remaining between them. The CDR3 has 17 residues.

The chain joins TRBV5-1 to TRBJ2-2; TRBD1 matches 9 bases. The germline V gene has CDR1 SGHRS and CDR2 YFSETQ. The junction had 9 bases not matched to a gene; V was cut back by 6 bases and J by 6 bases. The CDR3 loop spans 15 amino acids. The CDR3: CASTHPDRGAGELFF. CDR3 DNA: TGCGCCAGCACTCACCCGGACAGGGGAGCCGGGGAGCTGTTTTTT.

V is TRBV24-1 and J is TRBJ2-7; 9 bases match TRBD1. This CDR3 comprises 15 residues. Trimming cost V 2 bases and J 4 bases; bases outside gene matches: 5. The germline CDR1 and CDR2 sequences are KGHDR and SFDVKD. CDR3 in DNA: TGTGCCACCAGTGATTGGACAGGGGAAGGGTACGAGCAGTACTTC. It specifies CATSDWTGEGYEQYF.

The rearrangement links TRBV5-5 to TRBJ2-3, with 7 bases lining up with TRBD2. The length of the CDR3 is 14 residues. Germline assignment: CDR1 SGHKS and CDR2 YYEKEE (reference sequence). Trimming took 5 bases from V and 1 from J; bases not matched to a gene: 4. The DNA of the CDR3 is TGTGCCAGCAGTTGGGAGGGTCGCACAGATACGCAGTATTTT. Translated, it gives CASSWEGRTDTQYF.

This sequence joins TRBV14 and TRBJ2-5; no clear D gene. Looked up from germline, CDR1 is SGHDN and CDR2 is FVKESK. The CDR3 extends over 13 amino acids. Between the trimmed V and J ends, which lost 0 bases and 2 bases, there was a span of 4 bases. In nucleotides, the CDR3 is TGTGCCAGCAGCCAAGAAACACAAGAGACCCAGTACTTC. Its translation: CASSQETQETQYF.

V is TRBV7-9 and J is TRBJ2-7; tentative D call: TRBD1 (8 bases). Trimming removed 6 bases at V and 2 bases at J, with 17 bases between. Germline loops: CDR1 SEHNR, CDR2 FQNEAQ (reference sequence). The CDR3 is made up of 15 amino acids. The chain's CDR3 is CASRPNRGGTYEQYF. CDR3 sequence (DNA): TGTGCCAGCAGACCGAACAGGGGGGGAACCTACGAGCAGTACTTC.

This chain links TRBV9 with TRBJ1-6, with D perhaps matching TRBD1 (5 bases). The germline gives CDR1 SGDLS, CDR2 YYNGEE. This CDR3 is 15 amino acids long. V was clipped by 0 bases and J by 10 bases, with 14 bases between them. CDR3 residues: CASSVEVGEGSPLHF. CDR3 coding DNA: TGTGCCAGCAGCGTAGAAGTGGGGGAGGGATCACCCCTCCACTTT.

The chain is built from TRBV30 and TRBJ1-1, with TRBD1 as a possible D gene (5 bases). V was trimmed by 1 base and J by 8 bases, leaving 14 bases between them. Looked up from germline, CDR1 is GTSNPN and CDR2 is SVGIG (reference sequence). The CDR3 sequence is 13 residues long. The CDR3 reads CAWSELSRAEAFF. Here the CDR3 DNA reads TGTGCCTGGAGTGAATTATCCAGGGCAGAAGCTTTCTTT.

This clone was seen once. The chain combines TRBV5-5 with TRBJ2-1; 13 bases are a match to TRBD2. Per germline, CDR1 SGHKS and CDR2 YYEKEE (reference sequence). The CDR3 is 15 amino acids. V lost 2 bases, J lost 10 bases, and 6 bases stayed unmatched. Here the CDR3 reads CASSFKLAGGWEQFF. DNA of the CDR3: TGTGCCAGCAGCTTTAAACTAGCGGGAGGGTGGGAGCAGTTCTTC.

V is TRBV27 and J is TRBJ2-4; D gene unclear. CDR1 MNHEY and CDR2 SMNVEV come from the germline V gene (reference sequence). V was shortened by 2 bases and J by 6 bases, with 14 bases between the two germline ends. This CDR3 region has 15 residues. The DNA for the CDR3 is TGTGCCAGCAGTTTAGACTCCCGAACCCTAAACATTCAGTACTTC. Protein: CASSLDSRTLNIQYF.

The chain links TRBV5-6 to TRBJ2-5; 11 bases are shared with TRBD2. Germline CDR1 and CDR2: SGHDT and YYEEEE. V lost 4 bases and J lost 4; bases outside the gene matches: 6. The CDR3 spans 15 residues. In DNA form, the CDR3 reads TGTGCCAGCAGCCCCTTAGCGGGAGGGCCAGAGACCCAGTACTTC. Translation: CASSPLAGGPETQYF.

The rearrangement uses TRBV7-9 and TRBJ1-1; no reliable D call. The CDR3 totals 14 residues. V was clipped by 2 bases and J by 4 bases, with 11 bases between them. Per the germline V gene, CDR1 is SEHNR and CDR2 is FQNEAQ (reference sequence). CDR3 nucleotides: TGTGCCAGCAGCTTACTTGAGGGTTTCACTGAAGCTTTCTTT. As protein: CASSLLEGFTEAFF.

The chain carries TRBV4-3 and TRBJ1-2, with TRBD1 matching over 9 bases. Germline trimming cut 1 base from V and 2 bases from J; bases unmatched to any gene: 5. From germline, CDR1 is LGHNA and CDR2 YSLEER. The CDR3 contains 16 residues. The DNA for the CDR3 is TGCGCCAGCAGCCAAGGAACAGGGGGCTTAAACTATGGCTACACCTTC. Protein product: CASSQGTGGLNYGYTF.

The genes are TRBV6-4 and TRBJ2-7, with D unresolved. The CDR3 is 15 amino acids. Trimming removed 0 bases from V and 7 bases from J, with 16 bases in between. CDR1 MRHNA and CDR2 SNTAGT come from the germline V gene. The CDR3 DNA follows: TGTGCCAGCAGTGACTCCGGGTTAAAATCAAGGGAGCAGTACTTC. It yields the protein CASSDSGLKSREQYF.

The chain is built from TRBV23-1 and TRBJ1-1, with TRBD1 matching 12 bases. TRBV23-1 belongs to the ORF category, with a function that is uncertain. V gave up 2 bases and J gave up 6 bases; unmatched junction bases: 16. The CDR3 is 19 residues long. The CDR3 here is CASSQPASGTGGRYAEAFF. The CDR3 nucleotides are TGCGCCAGCAGTCAACCCGCTTCCGGGACAGGGGGCAGGTACGCTGAAGCTTTCTTT.

CDR3 DNA: TGTGCCAGCAGCTTTAGCGGGGGGGGCCGGGAGCAGTACTTC. It codes for CASSFSGGGREQYF. The gene calls are TRBV5-4 and TRBJ2-7; TRBD2 agrees at 11 bases. J gave up 7 bases and V 2 bases, and 5 bases lay outside the gene matches. The V gene's germline CDR1 is SGHNT and CDR2 YYREEE (reference sequence). The CDR3 is made up of 14 amino acids.

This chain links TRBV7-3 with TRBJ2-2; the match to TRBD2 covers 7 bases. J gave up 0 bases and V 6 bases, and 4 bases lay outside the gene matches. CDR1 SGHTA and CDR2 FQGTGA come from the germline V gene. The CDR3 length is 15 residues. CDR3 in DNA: TGTGCCAGCAGTCGGAGCGGGGCGAACACCGGGGAGCTGTTTTTT. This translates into CASSRSGANTGELFF.

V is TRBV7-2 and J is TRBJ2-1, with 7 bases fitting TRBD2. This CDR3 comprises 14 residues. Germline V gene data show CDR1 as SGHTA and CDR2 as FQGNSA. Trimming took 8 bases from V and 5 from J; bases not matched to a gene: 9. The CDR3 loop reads CASVRRDYDNEQFF. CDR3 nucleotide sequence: TGTGCCAGCGTCCGCCGGGACTACGACAATGAGCAGTTCTTC.

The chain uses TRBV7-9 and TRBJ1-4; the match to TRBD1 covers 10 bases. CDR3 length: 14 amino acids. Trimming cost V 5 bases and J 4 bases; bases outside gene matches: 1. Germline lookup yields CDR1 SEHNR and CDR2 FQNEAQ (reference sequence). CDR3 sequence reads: CASSRDRGNEKLFF. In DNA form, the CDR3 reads TGTGCCAGCAGCCGGGACAGGGGTAATGAAAAACTGTTTTTT.

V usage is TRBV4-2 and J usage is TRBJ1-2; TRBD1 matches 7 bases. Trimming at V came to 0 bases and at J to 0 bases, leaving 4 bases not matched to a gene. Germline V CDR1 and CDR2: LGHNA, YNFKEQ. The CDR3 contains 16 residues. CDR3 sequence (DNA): TGTGCCAGCAGCCAAGATCGTCAGGGGGCTAACTATGGCTACACCTTC. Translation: CASSQDRQGANYGYTF.

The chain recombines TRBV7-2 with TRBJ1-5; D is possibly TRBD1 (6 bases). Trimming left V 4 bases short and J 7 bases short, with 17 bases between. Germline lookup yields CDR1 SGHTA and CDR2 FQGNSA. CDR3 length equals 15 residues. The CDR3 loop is CASSSLSGAGQPQHF. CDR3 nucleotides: TGTGCCAGCAGCTCTCTCTCAGGGGCAGGGCAGCCCCAGCATTTT.

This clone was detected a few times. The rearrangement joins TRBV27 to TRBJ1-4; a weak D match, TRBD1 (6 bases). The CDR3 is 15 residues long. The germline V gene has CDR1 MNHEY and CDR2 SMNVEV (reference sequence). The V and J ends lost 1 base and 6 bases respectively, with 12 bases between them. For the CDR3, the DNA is TGTGCCAGCAGTTTATACCGGGGGGCAGATGAAAAACTGTTTTTT. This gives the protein CASSLYRGADEKLFF.

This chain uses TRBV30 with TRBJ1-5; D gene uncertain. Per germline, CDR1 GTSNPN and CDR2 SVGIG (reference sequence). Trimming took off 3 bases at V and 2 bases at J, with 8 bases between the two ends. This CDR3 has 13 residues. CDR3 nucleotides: TGTGCCTGGAGCCTAGATGGCAATCAGCCCCAGCATTTT. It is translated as CAWSLDGNQPQHF.

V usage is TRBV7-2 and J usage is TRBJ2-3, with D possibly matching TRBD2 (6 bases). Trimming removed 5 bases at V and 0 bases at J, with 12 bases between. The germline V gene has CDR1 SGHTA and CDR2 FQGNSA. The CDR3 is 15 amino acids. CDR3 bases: TGTGCCAGCAGCCCGGGACTTATTAGCACAGATACGCAGTATTTT. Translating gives CASSPGLISTDTQYF.